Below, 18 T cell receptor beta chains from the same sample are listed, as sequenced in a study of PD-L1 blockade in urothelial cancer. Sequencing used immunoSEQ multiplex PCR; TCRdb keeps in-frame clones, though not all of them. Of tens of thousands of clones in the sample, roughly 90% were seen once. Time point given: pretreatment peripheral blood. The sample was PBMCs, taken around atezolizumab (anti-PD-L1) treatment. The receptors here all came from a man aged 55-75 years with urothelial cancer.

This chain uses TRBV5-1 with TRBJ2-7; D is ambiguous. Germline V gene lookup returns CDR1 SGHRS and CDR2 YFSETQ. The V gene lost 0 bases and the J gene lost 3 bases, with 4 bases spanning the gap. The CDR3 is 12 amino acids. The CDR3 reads CASSLGHYEQYF. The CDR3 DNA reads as TGCGCCAGCAGCTTGGGACACTACGAGCAGTACTTC.

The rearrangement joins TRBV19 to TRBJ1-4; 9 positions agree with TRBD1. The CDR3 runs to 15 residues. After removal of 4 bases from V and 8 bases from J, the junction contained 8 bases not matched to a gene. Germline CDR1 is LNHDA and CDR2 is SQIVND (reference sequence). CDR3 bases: TGTGCCAGTAGTACCCGGACAGGGGCAGGAGAAAAACTGTTTTTT. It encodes CASSTRTGAGEKLFF.

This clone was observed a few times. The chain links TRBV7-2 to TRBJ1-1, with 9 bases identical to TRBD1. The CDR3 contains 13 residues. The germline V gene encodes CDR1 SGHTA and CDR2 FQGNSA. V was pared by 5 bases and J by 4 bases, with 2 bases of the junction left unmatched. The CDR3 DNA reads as TGTGCCAGCAGCAGACAGGGGGTCACTGAAGCTTTCTTT. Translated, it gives CASSRQGVTEAFF.

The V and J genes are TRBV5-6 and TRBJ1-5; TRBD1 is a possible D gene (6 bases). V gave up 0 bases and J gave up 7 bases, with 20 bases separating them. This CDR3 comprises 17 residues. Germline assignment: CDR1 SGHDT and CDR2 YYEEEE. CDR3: CASSLASEQGLEQPQHF. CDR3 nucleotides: TGTGCCAGCAGCTTGGCCTCCGAGCAGGGGTTGGAGCAGCCCCAGCATTTT.

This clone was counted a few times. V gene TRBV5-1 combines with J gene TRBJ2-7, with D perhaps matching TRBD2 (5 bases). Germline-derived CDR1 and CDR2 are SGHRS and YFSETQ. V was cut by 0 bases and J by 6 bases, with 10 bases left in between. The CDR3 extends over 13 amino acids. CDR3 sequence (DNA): TGCGCCAGCAGCTTGGCCGGGGTCGGCGAGCAGTACTTC. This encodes CASSLAGVGEQYF.

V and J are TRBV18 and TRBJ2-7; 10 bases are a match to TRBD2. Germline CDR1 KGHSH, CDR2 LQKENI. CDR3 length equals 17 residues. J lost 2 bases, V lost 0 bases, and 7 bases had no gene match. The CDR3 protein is CASSPPGASGGAYEQYF. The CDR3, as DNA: TGTGCCAGCTCACCACCCGGGGCTAGCGGGGGAGCCTACGAGCAGTACTTC.

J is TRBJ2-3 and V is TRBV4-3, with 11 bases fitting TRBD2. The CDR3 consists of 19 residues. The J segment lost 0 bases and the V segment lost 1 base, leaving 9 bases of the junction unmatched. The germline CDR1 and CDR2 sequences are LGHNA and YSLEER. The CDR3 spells CASSQARLAGSPSTDTQYF. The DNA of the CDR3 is TGCGCCAGCAGCCAAGCTCGACTAGCGGGATCCCCCAGCACAGATACGCAGTATTTT.

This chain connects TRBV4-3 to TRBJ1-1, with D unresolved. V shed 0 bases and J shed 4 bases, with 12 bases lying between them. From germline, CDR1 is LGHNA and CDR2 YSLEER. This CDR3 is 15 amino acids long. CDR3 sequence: CASSQDWRGSTEAFF. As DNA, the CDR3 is TGCGCCAGCAGCCAAGACTGGCGCGGGAGCACTGAAGCTTTCTTT.

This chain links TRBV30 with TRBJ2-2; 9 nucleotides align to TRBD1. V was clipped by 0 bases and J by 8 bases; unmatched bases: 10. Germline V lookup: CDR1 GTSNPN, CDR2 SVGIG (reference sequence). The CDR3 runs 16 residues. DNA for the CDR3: TGTGCCTGGAGTGTAGAGACAGGGGGTTTGGCAGGGGAGCTGTTTTTT. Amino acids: CAWSVETGGLAGELFF.

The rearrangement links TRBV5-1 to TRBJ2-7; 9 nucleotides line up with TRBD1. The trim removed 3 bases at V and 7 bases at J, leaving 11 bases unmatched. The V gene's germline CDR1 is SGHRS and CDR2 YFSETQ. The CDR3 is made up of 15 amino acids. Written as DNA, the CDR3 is TGCGCCAGCAGCTCAGACACAGGGGGCAGCGGGGAGCAGTACTTC. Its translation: CASSSDTGGSGEQYF.

CDR3 amino acids: CASSLVLGQPSSGNTIYF. In DNA, the CDR3 is TGTGCCAGCAGCTTAGTCTTGGGACAACCTAGCTCTGGAAACACCATATATTTT. The chain recombines TRBV11-2 with TRBJ1-3, with a weak D call TRBD1 (6 bases). The length of the CDR3 is 18 residues. Germline loops: CDR1 SGHAT, CDR2 FQNNGV. The V end was cut by 1 base, the J end by 0 bases, with 16 bases between.

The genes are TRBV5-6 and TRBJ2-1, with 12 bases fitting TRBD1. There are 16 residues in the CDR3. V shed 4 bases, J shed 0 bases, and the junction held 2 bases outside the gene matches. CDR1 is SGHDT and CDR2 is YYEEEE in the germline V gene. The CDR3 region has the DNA TGTGCCAGCAGCGGGGACAGGGGGCGCTCCTACAATGAGCAGTTCTTC. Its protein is CASSGDRGRSYNEQFF. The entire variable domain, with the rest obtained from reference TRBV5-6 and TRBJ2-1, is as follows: DAGVTQSPTHLIKTRGQQVTLRCSPKSGHDTVSWYQQALGQGPQFIFQYYEEEERQRGNFPDRFSGHQFPNYSSELNVNALLLGDSALYLCASSGDRGRSYNEQFFGPGTRLTVL.

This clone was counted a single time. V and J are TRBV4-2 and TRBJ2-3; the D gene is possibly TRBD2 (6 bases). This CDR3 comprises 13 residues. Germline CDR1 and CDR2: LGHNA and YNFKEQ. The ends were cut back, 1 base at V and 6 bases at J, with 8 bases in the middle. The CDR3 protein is CASSQAAGDTQYF. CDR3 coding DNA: TGTGCCAGCAGCCAAGCCGCGGGGGATACGCAGTATTTT.

Here the CDR3 reads CASSTSGRWPYNEQFF. CDR3 DNA: TGTGCCAGCAGTACTAGCGGGAGGTGGCCCTACAATGAGCAGTTCTTC. V gene TRBV28 combines with J gene TRBJ2-1, with TRBD2 matching 12 bases. Trimming took 5 bases from V and 2 from J; bases not matched to a gene: 4. Germline CDR1 and CDR2: MDHEN and SYDVKM. The CDR3 contains 16 residues.

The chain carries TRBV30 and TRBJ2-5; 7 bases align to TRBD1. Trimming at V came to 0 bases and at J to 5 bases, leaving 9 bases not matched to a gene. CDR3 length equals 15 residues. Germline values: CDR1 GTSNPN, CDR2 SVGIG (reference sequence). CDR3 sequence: CAWSVRGLLWETQYF. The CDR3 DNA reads TGTGCCTGGAGTGTAAGGGGGCTGCTGTGGGAGACCCAGTACTTC. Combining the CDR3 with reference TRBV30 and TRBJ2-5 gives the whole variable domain SQTIHQWPATLVQPVGSPLSLECTVEGTSNPNLYWYRQAAGRGLQLLFYSVGIGQISSEVPQNLSASRPQDRQFILSSKKLLLSDSGFYLCAWSVRGLLWETQYFGPGTRLLVL.

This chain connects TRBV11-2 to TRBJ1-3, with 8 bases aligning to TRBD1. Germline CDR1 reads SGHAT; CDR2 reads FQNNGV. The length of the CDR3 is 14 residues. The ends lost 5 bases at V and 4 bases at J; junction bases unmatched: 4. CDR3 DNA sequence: TGTGCCAGCAGCCGTGACAGGGGAGGAAACACCATATATTTT. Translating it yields CASSRDRGGNTIYF.

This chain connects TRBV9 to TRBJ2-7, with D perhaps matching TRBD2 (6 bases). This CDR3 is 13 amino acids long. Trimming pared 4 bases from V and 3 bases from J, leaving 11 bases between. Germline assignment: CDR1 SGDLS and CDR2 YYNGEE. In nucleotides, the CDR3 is TGTGCCAGCAGCTTTAGCGGAGGCTACGAGCAGTACTTC. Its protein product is CASSFSGGYEQYF.

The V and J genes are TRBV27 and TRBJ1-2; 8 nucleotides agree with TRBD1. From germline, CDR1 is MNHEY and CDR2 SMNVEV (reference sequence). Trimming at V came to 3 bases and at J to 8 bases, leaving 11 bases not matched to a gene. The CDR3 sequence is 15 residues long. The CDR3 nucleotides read TGTGCCAGCAGTTTCCAGGGACAGGCCCCGGGAGGCTACACCTTC. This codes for CASSFQGQAPGGYTF.